The 22 T cell receptor beta chains below were found in one sample sequenced in a study of T cell responses to AZD1222 COVID-19 vaccine. TCRdb's table, derived via immunoSEQ multiplex PCR, lists solely in-frame clones and lacks some. The sample yields 130,000 to 150,000 clones, 70% to 90% seen once. Sequencing was performed on peripheral blood, taken on day 0 of AZD1222 vaccination. The receptor source for this set is an adult in good health.

Only one count was recorded for this clone. This CDR3 is CASSLMGGRGYTF. CDR3 coding DNA: TGTGCCAGCAGTTTAATGGGCGGAAGGGGCTACACCTTC. The rearrangement uses TRBV27 and TRBJ1-2; D gene unclear. The CDR3 consists of 13 residues. The germline V gene encodes CDR1 MNHEY and CDR2 SMNVEV (reference sequence). V lost 2 bases and J lost 8, with 12 bases in between.

The chain links TRBV11-2 to TRBJ1-1; TRBD1 is a possible D gene (5 bases). This CDR3 spans 15 amino acids. The V end was cut by 1 base, the J end by 4 bases, with 13 bases between. Germline CDR1 and CDR2: SGHAT and FQNNGV. The CDR3 here is CASSLAAGRSTEAFF. CDR3 nucleotide sequence: TGTGCCAGCAGCTTAGCGGCAGGGCGGAGCACTGAAGCTTTCTTT. The full variable domain, rest sourced from reference TRBV11-2 and TRBJ1-1, is EAGVAQSPRYKIIEKRQSVAFWCNPISGHATLYWYQQILGQGPKLLIQFQNNGVVDDSQLPKDRFSAERLKGVDSTLKIQPAKLEDSAVYLCASSLAAGRSTEAFFGQGTRLTVV.

The rearrangement uses TRBV28 and TRBJ2-3; 9 bases align to TRBD2. The CDR3 runs 17 residues. Germline CDR1 MDHEN, CDR2 SYDVKM. V shed 4 bases and J 0 bases; nucleotides not matched to a gene: 8. DNA for the CDR3: TGTGCCAGCAGTTCCCCCTTAGCGGGAGATAGCACAGATACGCAGTATTTT. Translation gives CASSSPLAGDSTDTQYF. The full variable domain, its missing parts supplied by reference TRBV28 and TRBJ2-3, is DVKVTQSSRYLVKRTGEKVFLECVQDMDHENMFWYRQDPGLGLRLIYFSYDVKMKEKGDIPEGYSVSREKKERFSLILESASTNQTSMYLCASSSPLAGDSTDTQYFGPGTRLTVL.

The V call is TRBV5-1, the J call TRBJ2-5; D gene ambiguous. The germline gives CDR1 SGHRS, CDR2 YFSETQ. The V and J ends lost 0 bases and 5 bases respectively, with 11 bases between them. The CDR3 runs to 14 residues. The CDR3: CASSLVGSAETQYF. The CDR3 bases are TGCGCCAGCAGCTTGGTGGGGTCTGCTGAGACCCAGTACTTC.

This rearrangement joins TRBV4-2 to TRBJ2-2, with D unclear. Between the trimmed V and J ends, which lost 0 bases and 2 bases, there was a span of 4 bases. Looked up from germline, CDR1 is LGHNA and CDR2 is YNFKEQ. This CDR3 has 14 residues. Here the CDR3 reads CASSQDTNTGELFF. The DNA for the CDR3 is TGTGCCAGCAGCCAAGACACAAACACCGGGGAGCTGTTTTTT.

The chain recombines TRBV21-1 with TRBJ2-3; the table's D call, TRBD2, was not checked against the DNA. TRBV21-1 is noted as a pseudogene. The CDR3 is 12 residues long. The CDR3 sequence: CASSRERDTQYF. CDR3 in DNA: TGTGCCAGCAGCCGTGAGAGAGATACGCAGTATTTT.

This chain joins TRBV30 and TRBJ2-7, with D unclear. The ends were cut back, 5 bases at V and 3 bases at J, with 14 bases in the middle. CDR3 length: 13 residues. Germline assignment: CDR1 GTSNPN and CDR2 SVGIG (reference sequence). The CDR3 DNA follows: TGTGCCTGGGGGCAGGACCCGTACTACGAGCAGTACTTC. It translates to CAWGQDPYYEQYF.

The chain employs TRBV24-1 and TRBJ2-1; D is perhaps TRBD1 or TRBD2 (5 bases each). This CDR3 has 15 amino acids. V was shortened by 2 bases and J by 8 bases, with 15 bases between the two germline ends. Germline V gives CDR1 KGHDR, CDR2 SFDVKD. CDR3 residues: CATSDSVGTPHEQFF. The CDR3 nucleotides read TGTGCCACCAGTGATTCGGTCGGGACCCCACATGAGCAGTTCTTC.

V and J are TRBV5-4 and TRBJ1-4; D unclear. Germline V gene lookup returns CDR1 SGHNT and CDR2 YYREEE (reference sequence). Trimming shortened V by 2 bases and J by 7 bases, and 12 bases separated the two germline ends. The CDR3 is 14 residues long. As DNA, the CDR3 is TGTGCCAGCAGCTTTTTCGGAGGCGGTGAAAAACTGTTTTTT. Amino acids: CASSFFGGGEKLFF.

The rearrangement links TRBV12-3 or TRBV12-4 to TRBJ2-5; unclear D gene. Trimming stripped 3 bases from V and 2 bases from J, with 7 bases between. This CDR3 is built from 13 residues. CDR3 amino acids: CASSLDAQETQYF. DNA of the CDR3: TGTGCCAGCAGTTTGGACGCTCAAGAGACCCAGTACTTC.

The gene calls are TRBV11-1 and TRBJ1-2, with TRBD1 matching 10 bases. The CDR3 consists of 16 residues. Germline CDR1 SGHAT, CDR2 FQDESV (reference sequence). V shed 5 bases and J 8 bases; nucleotides not matched to a gene: 14. The CDR3 DNA follows: TGTGCCAGCAGCCCGCCGTTGGGACAGGGGAGCTGGGGCTACACCTTC. This sequence encodes CASSPPLGQGSWGYTF.

The rearrangement joins TRBV7-3 to TRBJ2-1; possibly TRBD2 for D (6 bases). The CDR3 contains 15 residues. V gave up 2 bases and J gave up 2 bases, with 10 bases separating them. Germline lookup yields CDR1 SGHTA and CDR2 FQGTGA. The chain's CDR3 is CASSLVAVTYNEQFF. CDR3 bases: TGTGCCAGCAGCTTAGTAGCGGTCACCTACAATGAGCAGTTCTTC.

The V call is TRBV27, the J call TRBJ2-2; either TRBD1 or TRBD2 may supply D (5 bases each). V was clipped by 4 bases and J by 3 bases, with 9 bases between them. This CDR3 comprises 14 residues. CDR1 is MNHEY, CDR2 SMNVEV, per germline (reference sequence). The CDR3 DNA sequence: TGTGCCAGCAGTTGGGGGTCCCACACCGGGGAGCTGTTTTTT. Its protein is CASSWGSHTGELFF.

This rearrangement joins TRBV6-5 to TRBJ1-2, with D maybe TRBD1 (5 bases). Germline CDR1 and CDR2: MNHEY and SVGAGI. The CDR3 spans 15 residues. V lost 2 bases and J 3 bases, leaving 13 bases between the germline ends. CDR3 residues: CASSYATLGDYGYTF. DNA for the CDR3: TGTGCCAGCAGTTACGCCACCCTGGGGGACTATGGCTACACCTTC.

The chain uses TRBV9 and TRBJ2-3; 10 bases map to TRBD2. Trimming at V came to 3 bases and at J to 2 bases, leaving 6 bases not matched to a gene. CDR1 is SGDLS and CDR2 is YYNGEE in the germline V gene. The CDR3 totals 16 residues. As DNA, the CDR3 is TGTGCCAGCAGCGCGTCCGGACTAGCGGTCACAGATACGCAGTATTTT. This encodes CASSASGLAVTDTQYF.

The V call is TRBV5-1, the J call TRBJ2-1; 10 bases align to TRBD2. Trimming removed 1 base from V and 9 bases from J; junction bases left unmatched: 7. The CDR3 totals 15 residues. Germline V gene data show CDR1 as SGHRS and CDR2 as YFSETQ. In DNA, the CDR3 is TGCGCCAGCAGCTTGAACCCAGCGGGAGGGACTGAGCAGTTCTTC. This sequence encodes CASSLNPAGGTEQFF.

The V call is TRBV9, the J call TRBJ2-1; 14 positions agree with TRBD2. The V and J ends lost 4 bases and 3 bases, in that order; junction bases with no gene match: 9. The length of the CDR3 is 18 residues. Germline V CDR1 and CDR2: SGDLS, YYNGEE. CDR3 residues: CASSSGTSGSPYYNEQFF. The CDR3 coding sequence is TGTGCCAGCAGCTCCGGGACTAGCGGGAGTCCCTACTACAATGAGCAGTTCTTC.

This chain joins TRBV19 and TRBJ2-4; a weak D match, TRBD1 (5 bases). Between the trimmed V and J ends, which lost 5 bases and 0 bases, there was a span of 11 bases. The V gene's germline CDR1 is LNHDA and CDR2 SQIVND (reference sequence). There are 15 residues in the CDR3. The CDR3, as DNA: TGTGCCAGTAGTGCCAGGGATTTAGCCAAAAACATTCAGTACTTC. Residues: CASSARDLAKNIQYF.

The V gene is TRBV7-8, the J gene TRBJ2-2; tentative D call: TRBD2 (5 bases). The CDR3 runs 17 residues. Germline CDR1 SGHVS, CDR2 FQNEAQ. Trimming stripped 2 bases from V and 4 bases from J, with 17 bases between. The CDR3 DNA reads as TGTGCCAGCAGCTTATTGACTATCGCTGACCCCACCGGGGAGCTGTTTTTT. Its translation: CASSLLTIADPTGELFF.

This rearrangement joins TRBV7-9 to TRBJ2-1; 8 positions agree with TRBD2. The germline gives CDR1 SEHNR, CDR2 FQNEAQ (reference sequence). The CDR3 is 15 residues long. The J segment lost 4 bases and the V segment lost 5 bases, leaving 7 bases of the junction unmatched. The CDR3 sequence is CASSRTSGNYNEQFF. The CDR3 bases are TGTGCCAGCAGCCGAACTAGCGGAAATTACAATGAGCAGTTCTTC.

The genes are TRBV4-3 and TRBJ1-1; D gene ambiguous. The CDR3 is made up of 13 amino acids. The ends were cut back, 0 bases at V and 5 bases at J, with 7 bases in the middle. The germline V gene has CDR1 LGHNA and CDR2 YSLEER. The CDR3 DNA sequence: TGCGCCAGCAGCCAAGACGCGGAAACTGAAGCTTTCTTT. Its protein product is CASSQDAETEAFF.

The rearrangement links TRBV18 to TRBJ2-1; 9 bases fit TRBD2. The V gene end was trimmed by 3 bases and the J gene end by 7 bases; junction bases not matched to a gene: 16. The CDR3 runs to 18 residues. Germline V gives CDR1 KGHSH, CDR2 LQKENI. CDR3 sequence: CASSPYIGGRATGNEQFF. DNA of the CDR3: TGTGCCAGCTCACCCTACATCGGCGGGAGGGCCACGGGGAATGAGCAGTTCTTC.